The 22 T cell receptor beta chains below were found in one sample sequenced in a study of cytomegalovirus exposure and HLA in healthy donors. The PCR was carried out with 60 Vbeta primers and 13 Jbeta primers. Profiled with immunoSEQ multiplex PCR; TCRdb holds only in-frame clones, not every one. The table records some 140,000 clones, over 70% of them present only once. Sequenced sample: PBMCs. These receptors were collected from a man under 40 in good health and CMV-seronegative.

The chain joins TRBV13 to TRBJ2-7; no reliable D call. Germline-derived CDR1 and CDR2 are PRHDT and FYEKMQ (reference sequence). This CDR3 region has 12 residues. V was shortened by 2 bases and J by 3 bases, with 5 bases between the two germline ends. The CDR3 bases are TGTGCCAGCAGCTTATACGGCTACGAGCAGTACTTC. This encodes CASSLYGYEQYF.

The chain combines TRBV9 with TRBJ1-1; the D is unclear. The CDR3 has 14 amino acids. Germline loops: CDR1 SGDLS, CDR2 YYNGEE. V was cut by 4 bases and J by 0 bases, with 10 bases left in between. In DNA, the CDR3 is TGTGCCAGCAGCCCGAGAGAAATGAACACTGAAGCTTTCTTT. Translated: CASSPREMNTEAFF.

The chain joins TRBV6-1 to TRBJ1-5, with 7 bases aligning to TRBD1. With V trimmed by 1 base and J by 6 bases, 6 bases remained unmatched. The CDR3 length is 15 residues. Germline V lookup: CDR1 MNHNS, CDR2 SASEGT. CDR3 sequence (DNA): TGTGCCAGCAGTGAAGGACAGGGAGCTCCTCAGCCCCAGCATTTT. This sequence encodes CASSEGQGAPQPQHF.

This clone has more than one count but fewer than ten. This CDR3 reads CASSLDTYTGELFF. CDR3 nucleotide sequence: TGTGCCAGCAGCCTGGACACCTACACCGGGGAGCTGTTTTTT. This chain links TRBV6-5 with TRBJ2-2, with a weak D call TRBD1 (5 bases). V was cut by 6 bases and J by 3 bases, with 11 bases left in between. CDR3 length: 14 residues. Germline V lookup: CDR1 MNHEY, CDR2 SVGAGI.

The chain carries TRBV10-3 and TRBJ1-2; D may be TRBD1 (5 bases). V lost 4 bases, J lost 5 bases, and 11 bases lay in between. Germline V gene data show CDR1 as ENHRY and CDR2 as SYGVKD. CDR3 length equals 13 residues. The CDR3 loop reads CAISAGKGYGYTF. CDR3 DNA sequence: TGTGCCATCAGTGCAGGGAAGGGGTATGGCTACACCTTC.

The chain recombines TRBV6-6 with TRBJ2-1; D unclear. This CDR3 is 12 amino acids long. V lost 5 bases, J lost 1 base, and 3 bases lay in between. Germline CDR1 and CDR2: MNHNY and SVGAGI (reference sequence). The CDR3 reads CASSTSYNEQFF. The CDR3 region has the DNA TGTGCCAGCAGTACATCCTACAATGAGCAGTTCTTC.

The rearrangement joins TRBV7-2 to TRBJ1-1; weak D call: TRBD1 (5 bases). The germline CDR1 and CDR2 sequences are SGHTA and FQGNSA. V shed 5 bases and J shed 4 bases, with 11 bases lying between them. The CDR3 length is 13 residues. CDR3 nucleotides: TGTGCCAGCAGCCCTACAGGAGTCACTGAAGCTTTCTTT. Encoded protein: CASSPTGVTEAFF.

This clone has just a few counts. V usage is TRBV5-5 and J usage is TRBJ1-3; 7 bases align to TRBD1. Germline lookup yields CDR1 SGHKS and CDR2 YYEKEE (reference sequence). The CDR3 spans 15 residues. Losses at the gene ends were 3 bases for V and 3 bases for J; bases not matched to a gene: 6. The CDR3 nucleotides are TGTGCCAGCAGCTATCTGACAGGGCTTGGAAACACCATATATTTT. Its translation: CASSYLTGLGNTIYF.

The CDR3 DNA reads as TGTGCCAGCAGCGCAATCAGGGGGTACATTCAGTACTTC. The encoded protein is CASSAIRGYIQYF. The chain combines TRBV7-2 with TRBJ2-4, with 7 bases that match TRBD1. Trimming took 5 bases from V and 8 from J; bases not matched to a gene: 6. There are 13 residues in the CDR3. The V gene's germline CDR1 is SGHTA and CDR2 FQGNSA.

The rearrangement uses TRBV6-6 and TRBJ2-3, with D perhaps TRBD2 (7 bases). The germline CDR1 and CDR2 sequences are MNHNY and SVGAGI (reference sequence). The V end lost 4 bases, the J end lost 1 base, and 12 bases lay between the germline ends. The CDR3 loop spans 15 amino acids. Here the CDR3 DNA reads TGTGCCAGCAGTTCTGGGGGGGCGGGCACAGATACGCAGTATTTT. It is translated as CASSSGGAGTDTQYF.

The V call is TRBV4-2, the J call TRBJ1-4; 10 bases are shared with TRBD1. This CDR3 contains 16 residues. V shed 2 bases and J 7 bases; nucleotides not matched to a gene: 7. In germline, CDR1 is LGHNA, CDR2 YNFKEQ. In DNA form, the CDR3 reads TGTGCCAGCAGCCAAATGGACAGGGGGAATAGTGAAAAACTGTTTTTT. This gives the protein CASSQMDRGNSEKLFF.

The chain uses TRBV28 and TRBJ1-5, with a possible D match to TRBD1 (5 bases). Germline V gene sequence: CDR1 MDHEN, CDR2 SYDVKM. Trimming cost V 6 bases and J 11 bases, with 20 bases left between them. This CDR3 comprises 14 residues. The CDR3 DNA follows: TGTGCCAGCAGCTCCATAGAAACAGGCATTTCCCAGCATTTT. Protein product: CASSSIETGISQHF.

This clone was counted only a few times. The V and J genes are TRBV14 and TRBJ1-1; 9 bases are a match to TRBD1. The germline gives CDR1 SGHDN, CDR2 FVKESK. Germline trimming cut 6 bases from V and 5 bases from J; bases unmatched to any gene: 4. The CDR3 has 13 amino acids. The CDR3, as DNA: TGTGCCAGCAGACGGACAGGGGCTACTGAAGCTTTCTTT. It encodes CASRRTGATEAFF.

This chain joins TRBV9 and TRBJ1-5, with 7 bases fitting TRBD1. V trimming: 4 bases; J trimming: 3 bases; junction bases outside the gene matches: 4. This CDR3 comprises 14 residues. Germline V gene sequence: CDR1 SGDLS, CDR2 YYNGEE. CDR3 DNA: TGTGCCAGCAGCCCTACAGGGGACAATCAGCCCCAGCATTTT. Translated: CASSPTGDNQPQHF.

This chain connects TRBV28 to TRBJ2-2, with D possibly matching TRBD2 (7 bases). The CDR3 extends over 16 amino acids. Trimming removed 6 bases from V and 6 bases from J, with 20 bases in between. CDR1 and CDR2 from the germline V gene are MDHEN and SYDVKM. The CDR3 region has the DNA TGTGCCAGCAGGCTAGGGGGGGGGCGAAGTTCCGGGGAGCTGTTTTTT. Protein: CASRLGGGRSSGELFF.

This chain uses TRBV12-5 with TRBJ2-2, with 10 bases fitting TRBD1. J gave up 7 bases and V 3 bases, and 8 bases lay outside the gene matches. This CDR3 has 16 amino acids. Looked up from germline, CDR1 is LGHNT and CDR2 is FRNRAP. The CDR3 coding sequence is TGTGCTAGTGGTTTCCTCCTGGACAGGGGGAGCGGGGAGCTGTTTTTT. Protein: CASGFLLDRGSGELFF. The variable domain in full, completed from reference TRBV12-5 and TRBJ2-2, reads DARVTQTPRHKVTEMGQEVTMRCQPILGHNTVFWYRQTMMQGLELLAYFRNRAPLDDSGMPKDRFSAEMPDATLATLKIQPSEPRDSAVYFCASGFLLDRGSGELFFGEGSRLTVL.

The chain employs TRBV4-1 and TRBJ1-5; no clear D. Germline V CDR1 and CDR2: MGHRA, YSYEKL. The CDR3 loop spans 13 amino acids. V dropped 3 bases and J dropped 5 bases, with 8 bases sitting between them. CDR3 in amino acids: CASSQVEDQPQHF. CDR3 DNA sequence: TGCGCCAGCAGCCAGGTGGAGGATCAGCCCCAGCATTTT.

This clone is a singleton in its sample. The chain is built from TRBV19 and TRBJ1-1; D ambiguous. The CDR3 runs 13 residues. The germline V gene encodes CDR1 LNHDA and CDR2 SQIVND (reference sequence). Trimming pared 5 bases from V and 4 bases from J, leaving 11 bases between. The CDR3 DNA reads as TGTGCCAGTAGTGAGGGAATGGGCACTGAAGCTTTCTTT. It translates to CASSEGMGTEAFF.

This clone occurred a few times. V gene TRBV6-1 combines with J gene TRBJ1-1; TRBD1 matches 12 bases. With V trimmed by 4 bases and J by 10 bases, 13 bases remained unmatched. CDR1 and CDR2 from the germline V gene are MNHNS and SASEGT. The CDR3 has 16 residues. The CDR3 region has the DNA TGTGCCAGCAGTGCCGGGACAGGGGGCGTTATAGGTCGAGCTTTCTTT. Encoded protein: CASSAGTGGVIGRAFF.

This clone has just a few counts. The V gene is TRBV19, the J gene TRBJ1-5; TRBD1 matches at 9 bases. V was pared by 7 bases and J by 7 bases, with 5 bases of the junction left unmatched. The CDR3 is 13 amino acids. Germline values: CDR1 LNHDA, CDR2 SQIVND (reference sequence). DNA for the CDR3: TGTGCCAGTACACAGGGGGCTGAGCAGCCCCAGCATTTT. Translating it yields CASTQGAEQPQHF.

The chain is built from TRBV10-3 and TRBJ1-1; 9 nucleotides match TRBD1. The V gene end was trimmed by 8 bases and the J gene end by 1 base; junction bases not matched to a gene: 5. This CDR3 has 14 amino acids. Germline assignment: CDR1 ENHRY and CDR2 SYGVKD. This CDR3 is CAIGQGMANTEAFF. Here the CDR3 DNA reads TGTGCCATCGGACAGGGGATGGCGAACACTGAAGCTTTCTTT.

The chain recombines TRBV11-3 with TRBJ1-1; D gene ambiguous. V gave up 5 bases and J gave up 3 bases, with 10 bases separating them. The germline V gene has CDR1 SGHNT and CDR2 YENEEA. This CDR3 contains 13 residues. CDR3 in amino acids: CASSKLRDTEAFF. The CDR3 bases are TGTGCCAGCAGCAAACTCCGGGACACTGAAGCTTTCTTT.